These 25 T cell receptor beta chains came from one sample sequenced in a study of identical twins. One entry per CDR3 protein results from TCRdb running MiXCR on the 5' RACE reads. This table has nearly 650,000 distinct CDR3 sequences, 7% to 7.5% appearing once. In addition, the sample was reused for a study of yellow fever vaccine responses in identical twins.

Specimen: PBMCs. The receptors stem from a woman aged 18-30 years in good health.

The CDR3 sequence: CASSFVWETQYF. CDR3 bases: TGTGCCAGCAGTTTCGTCTGGGAGACCCAGTACTTC. This chain connects TRBV28 to TRBJ2-5; D call uncertain. Trimming removed 3 bases from V and 5 bases from J, with 7 bases in between. Germline V gene data show CDR1 as MDHEN and CDR2 as SYDVKM. The CDR3 runs 12 residues.

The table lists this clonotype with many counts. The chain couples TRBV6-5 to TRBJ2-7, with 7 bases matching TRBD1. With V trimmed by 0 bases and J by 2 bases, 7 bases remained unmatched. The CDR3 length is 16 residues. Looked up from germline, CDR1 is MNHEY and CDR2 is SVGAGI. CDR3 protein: CASSYSGPGQTYEQYF. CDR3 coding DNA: TGTGCCAGCAGTTACTCTGGTCCGGGACAGACCTACGAGCAGTACTTC.

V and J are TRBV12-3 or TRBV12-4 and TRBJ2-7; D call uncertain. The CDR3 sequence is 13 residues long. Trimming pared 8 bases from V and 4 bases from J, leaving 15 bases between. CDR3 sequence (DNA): TGTGCCAGCGCCCTCTTCCCCGAGTACGAGCAGTACTTC. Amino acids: CASALFPEYEQYF.

DNA of the CDR3: TGCGCCAGCAGCTTGGAGCAGGGGGCGCCGGGGGGGCTCGACGAGCAGTACTTC. Translation: CASSLEQGAPGGLDEQYF. This chain uses TRBV5-1 with TRBJ2-7; D is tentatively TRBD1 or TRBD2 (8 bases each). The ends were cut back, 0 bases at V and 5 bases at J, with 24 bases in the middle. The germline V gene encodes CDR1 SGHRS and CDR2 YFSETQ. This CDR3 region has 18 residues.

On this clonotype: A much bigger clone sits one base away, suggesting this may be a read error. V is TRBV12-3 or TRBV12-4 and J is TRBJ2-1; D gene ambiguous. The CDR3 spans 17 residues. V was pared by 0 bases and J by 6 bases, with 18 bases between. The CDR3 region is CASSLARTGVGVNEQFF. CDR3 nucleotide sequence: TGTGCCAGCAGTTTAGCGCGGACGGGTGTTGGAGTCAATGAGCAGTTCTTC.

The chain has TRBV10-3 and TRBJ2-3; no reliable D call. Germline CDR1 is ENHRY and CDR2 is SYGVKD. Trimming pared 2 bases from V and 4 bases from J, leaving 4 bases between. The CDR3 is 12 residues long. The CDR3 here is CAISERADTQYF. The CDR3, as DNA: TGTGCCATCAGTGAGCGGGCAGATACGCAGTATTTT.

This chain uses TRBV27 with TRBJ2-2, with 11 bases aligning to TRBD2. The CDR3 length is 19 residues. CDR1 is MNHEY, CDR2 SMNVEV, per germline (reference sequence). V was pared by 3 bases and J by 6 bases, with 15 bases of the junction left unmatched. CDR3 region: CASSFPGVAGGPRAGELFF. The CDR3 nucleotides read TGTGCCAGCAGTTTCCCTGGGGTAGCGGGAGGGCCACGCGCCGGGGAGCTGTTTTTT.

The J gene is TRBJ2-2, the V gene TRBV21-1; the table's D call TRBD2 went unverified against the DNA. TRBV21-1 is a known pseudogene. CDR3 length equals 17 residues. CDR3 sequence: CATPRTSGGQITGELFF. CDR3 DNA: TGTGCCACCCCACGGACTAGCGGGGGGCAGATCACCGGGGAGCTGTTTTTT.

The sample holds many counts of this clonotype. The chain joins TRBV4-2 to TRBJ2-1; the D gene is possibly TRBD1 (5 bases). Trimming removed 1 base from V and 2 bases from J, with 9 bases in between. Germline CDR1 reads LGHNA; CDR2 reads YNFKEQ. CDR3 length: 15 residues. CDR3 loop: CASSQGLQAYNEQFF. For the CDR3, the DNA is TGTGCCAGCAGCCAAGGTCTACAGGCCTACAATGAGCAGTTCTTC.

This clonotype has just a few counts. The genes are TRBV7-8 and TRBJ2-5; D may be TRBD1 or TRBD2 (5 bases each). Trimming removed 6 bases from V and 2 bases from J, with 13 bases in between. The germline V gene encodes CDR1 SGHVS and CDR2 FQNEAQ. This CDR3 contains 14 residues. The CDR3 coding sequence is TGTGCCAGCAGGAACCAGGGAGTTCAAGAGACCCAGTACTTC. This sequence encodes CASRNQGVQETQYF.

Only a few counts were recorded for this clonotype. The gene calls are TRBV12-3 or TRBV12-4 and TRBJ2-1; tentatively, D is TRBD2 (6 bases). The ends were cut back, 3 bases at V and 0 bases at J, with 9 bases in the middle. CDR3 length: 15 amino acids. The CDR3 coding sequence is TGTGCCAGCAGTTTCTTAGCGGACTCCTACAATGAGCAGTTCTTC. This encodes CASSFLADSYNEQFF.

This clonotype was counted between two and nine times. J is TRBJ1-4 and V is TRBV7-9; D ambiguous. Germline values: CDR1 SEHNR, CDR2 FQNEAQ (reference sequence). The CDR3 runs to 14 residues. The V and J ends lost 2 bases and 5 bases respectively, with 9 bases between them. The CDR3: CASSLMHYNEKLFF. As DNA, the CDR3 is TGTGCCAGCAGCTTAATGCATTACAATGAAAAACTGTTTTTT.

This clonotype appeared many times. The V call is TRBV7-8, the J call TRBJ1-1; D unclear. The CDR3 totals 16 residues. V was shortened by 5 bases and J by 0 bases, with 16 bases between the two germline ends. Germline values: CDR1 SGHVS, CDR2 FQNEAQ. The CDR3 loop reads CASSPRISNLNTEAFF. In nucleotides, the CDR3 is TGTGCCAGCAGCCCGCGCATCTCTAACCTGAACACTGAAGCTTTCTTT.

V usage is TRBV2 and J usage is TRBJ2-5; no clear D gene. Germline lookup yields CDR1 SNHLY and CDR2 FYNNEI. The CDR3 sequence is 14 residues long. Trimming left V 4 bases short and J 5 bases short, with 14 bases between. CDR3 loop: CASSASALGETQYF. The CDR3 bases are TGTGCCAGCAGTGCCTCCGCTCTAGGGGAGACCCAGTACTTC.

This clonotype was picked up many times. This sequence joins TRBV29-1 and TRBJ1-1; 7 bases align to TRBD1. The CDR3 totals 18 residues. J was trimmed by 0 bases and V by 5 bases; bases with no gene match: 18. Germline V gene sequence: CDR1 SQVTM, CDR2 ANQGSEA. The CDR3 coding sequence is TGCAGCGTTCAGCCCCGACAGGGACCCAGGGGGGTGAACACTGAAGCTTTCTTT. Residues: CSVQPRQGPRGVNTEAFF.

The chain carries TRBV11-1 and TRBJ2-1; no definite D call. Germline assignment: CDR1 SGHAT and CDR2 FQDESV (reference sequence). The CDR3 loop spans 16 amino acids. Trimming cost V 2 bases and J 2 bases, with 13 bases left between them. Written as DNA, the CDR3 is TGTGCCAGCAGCTTATGGTGGCAGCGACCCTACAATGAGCAGTTCTTC. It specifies CASSLWWQRPYNEQFF.

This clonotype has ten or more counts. The CDR3 DNA reads TGCAGCGTTTTGGCCTTCTCAAGCTCCTACAATGAGCAGTTCTTC. Translated, it gives CSVLAFSSSYNEQFF. V gene TRBV29-1 combines with J gene TRBJ2-1, with D unclear. V was pared by 5 bases and J by 0 bases, with 14 bases between. Per germline, CDR1 SQVTM and CDR2 ANQGSEA. The CDR3 is made up of 15 amino acids.

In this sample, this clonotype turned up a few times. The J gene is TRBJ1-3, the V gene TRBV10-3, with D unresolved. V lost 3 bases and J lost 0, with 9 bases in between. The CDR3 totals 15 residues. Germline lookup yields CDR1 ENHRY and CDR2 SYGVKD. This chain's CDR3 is CAISEGFHSGNTIYF. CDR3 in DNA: TGTGCCATCAGTGAAGGGTTTCACTCTGGAAACACCATATATTTT.

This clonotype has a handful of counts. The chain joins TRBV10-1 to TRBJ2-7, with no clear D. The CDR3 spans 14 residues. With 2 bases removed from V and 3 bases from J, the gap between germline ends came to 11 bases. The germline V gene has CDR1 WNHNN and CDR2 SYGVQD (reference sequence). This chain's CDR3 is CASSEKTWGYEQYF. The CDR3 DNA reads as TGCGCCAGCAGTGAGAAGACCTGGGGCTACGAGCAGTACTTC.

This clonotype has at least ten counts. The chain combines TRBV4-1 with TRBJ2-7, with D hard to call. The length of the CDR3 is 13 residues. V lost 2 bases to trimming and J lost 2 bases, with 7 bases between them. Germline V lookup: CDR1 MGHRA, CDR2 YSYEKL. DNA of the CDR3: TGCGCCAGCAGCCAATTCTACGCCTACGAGCAGTACTTC. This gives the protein CASSQFYAYEQYF.

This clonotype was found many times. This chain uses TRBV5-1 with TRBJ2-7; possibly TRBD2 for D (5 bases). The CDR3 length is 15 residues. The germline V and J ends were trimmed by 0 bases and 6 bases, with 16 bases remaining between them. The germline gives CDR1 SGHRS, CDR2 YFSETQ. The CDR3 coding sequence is TGCGCCAGCAGCTTGGAAGGAGCGGCGGGTAGCGAGCAGTACTTC. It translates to CASSLEGAAGSEQYF.

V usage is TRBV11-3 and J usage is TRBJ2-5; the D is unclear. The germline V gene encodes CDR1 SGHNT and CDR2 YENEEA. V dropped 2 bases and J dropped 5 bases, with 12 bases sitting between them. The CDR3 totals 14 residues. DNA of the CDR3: TGTGCCAGCAGCTTATCCGTGATTCGGGAGACCCAGTACTTC. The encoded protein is CASSLSVIRETQYF.

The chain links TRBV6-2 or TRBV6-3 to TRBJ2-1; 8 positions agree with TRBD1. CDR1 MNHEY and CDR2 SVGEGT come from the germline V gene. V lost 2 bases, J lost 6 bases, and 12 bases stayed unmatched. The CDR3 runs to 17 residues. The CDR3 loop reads CASSYRKTGVLSNEQFF. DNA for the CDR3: TGTGCCAGCAGTTACAGGAAGACAGGGGTGTTGAGCAATGAGCAGTTCTTC.

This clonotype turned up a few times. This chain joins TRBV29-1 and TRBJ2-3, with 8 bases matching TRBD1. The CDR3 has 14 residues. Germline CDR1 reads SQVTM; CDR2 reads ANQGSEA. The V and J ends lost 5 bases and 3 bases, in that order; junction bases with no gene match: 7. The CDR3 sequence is CSVRQGAGTDTQYF. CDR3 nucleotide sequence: TGCAGCGTTCGGCAGGGGGCTGGGACAGATACGCAGTATTTT.

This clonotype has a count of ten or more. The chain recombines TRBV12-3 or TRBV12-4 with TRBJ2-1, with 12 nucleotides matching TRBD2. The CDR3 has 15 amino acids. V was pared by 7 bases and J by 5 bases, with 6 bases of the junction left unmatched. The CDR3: CASKRLAGVDNEQFF. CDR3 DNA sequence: TGTGCCAGCAAAAGACTAGCGGGAGTCGACAATGAGCAGTTCTTC.